The clone carrying this T cell receptor beta chain occurred a few times. The antigen remains undetermined. This specimen belongs to a study of beta chain features in type 1 diabetes. Study outcomes and limitations: There were fewer insertions and more deletions at the VDJ junctions of type 1 diabetes patients. For Type 1 diabetes patients, all four CD4+ subsets carried TCRB CDR3s that were moderately but significantly shorter. Here, the possible influence of HLA type (on TCRB rearrangement) remained unresolved. Among patients, naive, central memory and Treg TCRB repertoires appeared more similar than among healthy donors.

The isolated RNA, all of it, was reverse transcribed, so expressed TCRB transcripts were what got sequenced. Around 3.7 million reads was the average for naive, central memory and regulatory T cell samples. Clones were read by immunoSEQ multiplex PCR, and TCRdb kept only the in-frame ones, dropping some. The table records 240,000 or so clones, roughly 20% of them present only once. The sequenced sample was naive CD4+ T cells from blood. The TCR was taken from a woman between 40 and 50 years old with type 1 diabetes.

The CDR3 loop reads CASSPDRERRQYF. CDR3 nucleotide sequence: TGTGCCAGCAGCCCGGACAGGGAAAGACGGCAGTACTTC. The chain recombines TRBV5-6 with TRBJ2-7; TRBD1 agrees at 8 bases. This CDR3 region has 13 residues. Looked up from germline, CDR1 is SGHDT and CDR2 is YYEEEE. Trimming took 4 bases from V and 9 from J; bases not matched to a gene: 9. The full variable domain, completed using reference TRBV5-6 and TRBJ2-7, is DAGVTQSPTHLIKTRGQQVTLRCSPKSGHDTVSWYQQALGQGPQFIFQYYEEEERQRGNFPDRFSGHQFPNYSSELNVNALLLGDSALYLCASSPDRERRQYFGPGTRLTVT.